Shown below are 3 T cell receptor beta chains from a single sample sequenced in a study of control samples from healthy donors and cancer patients. The table came from immunoSEQ multiplex PCR; TCRdb's copy has only in-frame clones and leaves some out. This repertoire shows around 110,000 clones, more than 70% found once; its top ten account for approximately 2.3%. The sequenced sample was blood. The receptors originated from a woman in her seventies in good health.

This chain connects TRBV5-8 to TRBJ2-3; weak D call: TRBD2 (5 bases). CDR1 is SGHTS, CDR2 YDEGEE, per germline. CDR3 size: 14 residues. V was cut by 6 bases and J by 2 bases, with 13 bases left in between. CDR3 nucleotide sequence: TGTGCCAGCAACCGGGGTATTACCACAGATACGCAGTATTTT. Protein product: CASNRGITTDTQYF.

The chain carries TRBV18 and TRBJ1-2; D unresolved. From germline, CDR1 is KGHSH and CDR2 LQKENI. V gave up 3 bases and J gave up 0 bases, with 11 bases separating them. CDR3 length equals 15 residues. CDR3 DNA: TGTGCCAGCTCACCGCAAAGGCCGGCTAACTATGGCTACACCTTC. Its translation: CASSPQRPANYGYTF.

The rearrangement links TRBV29-1 to TRBJ1-2; D perhaps matches TRBD1 (6 bases). Between the trimmed V and J ends, which lost 6 bases and 2 bases, there was a span of 13 bases. The CDR3 runs to 13 residues. Germline V gene data show CDR1 as SQVTM and CDR2 as ANQGSEA. The CDR3 DNA is TGCAGCGTCCGGGACATCAGCAACTATGGCTACACCTTC. It codes for CSVRDISNYGYTF.